This T cell receptor (beta chain) was retrieved from a study of T-cell reconstitution after alpha-beta-depleted transplantation in children. Unique molecular identifiers were incorporated during preparation of the TCRbeta library. A single record per CDR3 protein comes from TCRdb applying MiXCR to the PCR reads. The data hold some 500,000 distinct CDR3 sequences, with around 20% observed a single time. The CDR3 has 15 amino acids. Trimming took off 3 bases at V and 4 bases at J, with 12 bases between the two ends. The V and J genes are TRBV12-3 or TRBV12-4 and TRBJ1-4, with D hard to call. The sample consisted of PBMCs from the stem cell graft donor, taken from the stem cell graft. This clonotype was obtained from a human donor who donated a stem cell graft to a child with acute lymphoblastic leukemia. As DNA, the CDR3 is TGTGCCAGCAGTTTTTACCGGGCGATTAATGAAAAACTGTTTTTT. Amino acid sequence: CASSFYRAINEKLFF.